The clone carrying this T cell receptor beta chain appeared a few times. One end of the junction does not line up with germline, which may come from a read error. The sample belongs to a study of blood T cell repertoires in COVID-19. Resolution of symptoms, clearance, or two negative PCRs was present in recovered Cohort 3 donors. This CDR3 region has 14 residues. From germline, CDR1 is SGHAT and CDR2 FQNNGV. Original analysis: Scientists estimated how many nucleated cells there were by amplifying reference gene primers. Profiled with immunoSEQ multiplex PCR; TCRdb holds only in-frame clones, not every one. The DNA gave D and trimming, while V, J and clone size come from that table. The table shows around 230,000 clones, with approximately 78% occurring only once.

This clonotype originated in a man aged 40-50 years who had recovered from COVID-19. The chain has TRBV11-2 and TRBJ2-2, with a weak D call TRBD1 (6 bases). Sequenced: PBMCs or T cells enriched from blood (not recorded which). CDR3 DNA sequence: TGTGCCAGCAGCTTAGAGAACTCGAGGGGGACGGGACTTTTT. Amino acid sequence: CASSLENSRGTGLF.